The 9 T cell receptor beta chains given below trace back to one sample, sequenced in a study of cytomegalovirus exposure and HLA in healthy donors. The PCR used 60 Vbeta and 13 Jbeta primers. The method was immunoSEQ multiplex PCR; TCRdb's version includes in-frame clones alone and lacks a portion of them. Here the sample spans more than 95,000 clones, about a sixth being singletons. The sequencing input was PBMCs. These receptors all stem from a female donor in good health and CMV-seropositive.

This clone was picked up a small number of times. This chain links TRBV5-1 with TRBJ1-1; tentative D call: TRBD1 (5 bases). CDR3 length: 14 residues. V was pared by 0 bases and J by 2 bases, with 8 bases between. The V gene's germline CDR1 is SGHRS and CDR2 YFSETQ. CDR3 sequence reads: CASSLGQFNTEAFF. In DNA, the CDR3 is TGCGCCAGCAGCTTGGGACAGTTTAACACTGAAGCTTTCTTT.

This clone was counted only a few times. The chain links TRBV4-1 to TRBJ1-5, with a possible D match to TRBD1 (5 bases). This CDR3 comprises 14 residues. Germline CDR1 MGHRA, CDR2 YSYEKL. Trimming shortened V by 4 bases and J by 0 bases, and 7 bases separated the two germline ends. The CDR3 loop is CASSLQASNQPQHF. CDR3 coding DNA: TGCGCCAGCAGCCTACAGGCTAGCAATCAGCCCCAGCATTTT.

This chain uses TRBV11-2 with TRBJ1-5, with D unresolved. CDR1 is SGHAT, CDR2 FQNNGV, per germline. CDR3 length equals 13 residues. Trimming shortened V by 1 base and J by 7 bases, and 8 bases separated the two germline ends. In nucleotides, the CDR3 is TGTGCCAGCAGCTTAGCTAGGCACCAGCCCCAGCATTTT. Amino acid sequence: CASSLARHQPQHF.

This clone has a handful of counts. This chain joins TRBV4-2 and TRBJ2-1; no definite D call. Germline CDR1 is LGHNA and CDR2 is YNFKEQ. The ends were cut back, 0 bases at V and 0 bases at J, with 9 bases in the middle. CDR3 size: 16 residues. CDR3 sequence: CASSQEVVSSYNEQFF. As DNA, the CDR3 is TGTGCCAGCAGCCAAGAGGTGGTTAGCTCCTACAATGAGCAGTTCTTC.

In this sample, this clone turned up a few times. The chain employs TRBV27 and TRBJ2-1, with 10 bases identical to TRBD2. This CDR3 has 16 residues. CDR1 is MNHEY and CDR2 is SMNVEV in the germline V gene (reference sequence). After removal of 5 bases from V and 0 bases from J, the junction contained 4 bases not matched to a gene. The CDR3 DNA follows: TGTGCCAGCAGTCCACTAGCGGGGAGCTCCTACAATGAGCAGTTCTTC. Protein: CASSPLAGSSYNEQFF.

This chain uses TRBV2 with TRBJ1-5; 8 nucleotides align to TRBD1. The CDR3 runs 14 residues. With 1 base clipped from V and 7 bases from J, the junction kept 3 bases outside the gene matches. Germline V gene lookup returns CDR1 SNHLY and CDR2 FYNNEI. The CDR3 spells CASSEEAGGQPQHF. The DNA for the CDR3 is TGTGCCAGCAGTGAAGAGGCAGGGGGCCAGCCCCAGCATTTT.

This clone has just a few counts. The chain recombines TRBV7-3 with TRBJ1-1; D remains unclear. V was clipped by 2 bases and J by 1 base, with 8 bases between them. The length of the CDR3 is 14 residues. The V gene's germline CDR1 is SGHTA and CDR2 FQGTGA. The CDR3 DNA reads TGTGCCAGCAGCTTATCTGTTCGGAACACTGAAGCTTTCTTT. Translated, it gives CASSLSVRNTEAFF.

The chain links TRBV12-5 to TRBJ1-3; 7 bases map to TRBD1. The trim removed 5 bases at V and 0 bases at J, leaving 13 bases unmatched. The germline V gene has CDR1 LGHNT and CDR2 FRNRAP. This CDR3 is built from 18 residues. The CDR3 nucleotides read TGTGCTAGTGGTCCTGGGAAGAGACAGGGACTCTCTGGAAACACCATATATTTT. Translation gives CASGPGKRQGLSGNTIYF.

This clone was observed a handful of times. The chain is built from TRBV5-1 and TRBJ2-7, with TRBD2 identical over 10 bases. The CDR3 consists of 16 residues. The germline V gene has CDR1 SGHRS and CDR2 YFSETQ. J gave up 4 bases and V 3 bases, and 10 bases lay outside the gene matches. CDR3 protein: CASSSLAGEPNYEQYF. CDR3 nucleotides: TGCGCCAGCAGCTCCCTAGCGGGAGAGCCGAATTACGAGCAGTACTTC.